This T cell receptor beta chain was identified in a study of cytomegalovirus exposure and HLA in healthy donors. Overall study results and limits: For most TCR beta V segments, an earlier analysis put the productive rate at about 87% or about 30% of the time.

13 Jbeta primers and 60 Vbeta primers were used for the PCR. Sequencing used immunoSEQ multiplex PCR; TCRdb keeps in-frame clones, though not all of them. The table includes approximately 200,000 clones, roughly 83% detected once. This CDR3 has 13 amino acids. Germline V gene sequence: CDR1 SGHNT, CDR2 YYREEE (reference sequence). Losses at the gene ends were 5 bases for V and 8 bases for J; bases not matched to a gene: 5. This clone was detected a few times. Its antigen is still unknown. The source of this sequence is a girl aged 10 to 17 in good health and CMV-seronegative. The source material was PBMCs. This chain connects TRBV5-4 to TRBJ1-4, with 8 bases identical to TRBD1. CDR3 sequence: CASSDRGGEKLFF. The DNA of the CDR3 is TGTGCCAGCAGTGACAGGGGCGGGGAAAAACTGTTTTTT.